This is a list of T cell receptor beta chains from one sample in a study of cytomegalovirus exposure and HLA in healthy donors. Repertoires were generated with immunoSEQ multiplex PCR, while TCRdb's copy carries only in-frame clones and drops some. In the table there are approximately 170,000 clones, roughly 79% of which are singletons. The sample taken for sequencing was PBMCs. Source of these receptors: a woman between 25 and 40 years old in good health and CMV-seropositive. CDR3s include the opening cysteine and the closing phenylalanine or tryptophan. D genes are given only for firm matches. Only part of the rows carry a size: once, few, many, or a class if the clone is expanded.

cdr3_nt cdr3_aa clone_size j_call v_call d_call
TGTGCCAGCAGTTTACCTCCGGGACACCCCGCGAACACCGGGGAGCTGTTTTTT CASSLPPGHPANTGELFF - TRBJ2-2 TRBV27 -
TGCGCCAGCAGCCTTGATACAGGGGGCGTCTATGGCTACACCTTC CASSLDTGGVYGYTF - TRBJ1-2 TRBV4-1 TRBD1
TGTGCCTGGGCCGTCGGGACACAACAAGAGACCCAGTACTTC CAWAVGTQQETQYF - TRBJ2-5 TRBV30 -
TGTGCCATCACTATAGGACAGGTGAACACTGAAGCTTTCTTT CAITIGQVNTEAFF - TRBJ1-1 TRBV10-3 TRBD1
TGTGCCAGCAGCTCCTCAGTCGGGGGGCGCAAAGAGACCCAGTACTTC CASSSSVGGRKETQYF medium-sized TRBJ2-5 TRBV7-9 -
TGTGCCAGCAGCTTCGCTTTACCCGGACACTTCAATTCACCCCTCCACTTT CASSFALPGHFNSPLHF once TRBJ1-6 TRBV7-6 -
TGTGCCAGCCGAGGGGGCTCCTACAATGAGCAGTTCTTC CASRGGSYNEQFF - TRBJ2-1 TRBV7-2 -
TGTGCCAGCAGCTTAAGGCTAGCGGAGATACAGGACGAGCAGTACTTC CASSLRLAEIQDEQYF - TRBJ2-7 TRBV5-5 TRBD2
TGCGCCAGCAGCTTGGTTAGCGGGGGCTACAATGAGCAGTTCTTC CASSLVSGGYNEQFF - TRBJ2-1 TRBV5-1 TRBD2
TGTGCCATCAGCGGGATAGCGGATTACTACGAGCAGTACTTC CAISGIADYYEQYF - TRBJ2-7 TRBV10-3 -
TGTGCCAGCAGCTTAGGGGCTAGCCTCCAAGAGACCCAGTACTTC CASSLGASLQETQYF - TRBJ2-5 TRBV7-2 -
TGTGCCAGCAGTTTAACACTGGGGACAGGCCACGAGCAGTACTTC CASSLTLGTGHEQYF - TRBJ2-7 TRBV28 TRBD1
TGCGCCAGCAGCCAATCTGCGGCGGGAACCTACGAGCAGTACTTC CASSQSAAGTYEQYF - TRBJ2-7 TRBV4-1 -
TGTGCCAGCAGCGTAGCGAGCCCCCCAGGCTACGAGCAGTACTTC CASSVASPPGYEQYF - TRBJ2-7 TRBV9 -
TGTGCCAGCAGCGTAGGCGGGGGAGAAAAACTGTTTTTT CASSVGGGEKLFF - TRBJ1-4 TRBV9 -
TGTGCCAGCAGCTTTCTAGGGACTGCCTCCTACAATGAGCAGTTCTTC CASSFLGTASYNEQFF once TRBJ2-1 TRBV7-9 -
TGTGCCAGCAGTTTGATGGGACAGGTTGGGGGAAAACTGTTTTTT CASSLMGQVGGKLFF once TRBJ1-4 TRBV28 TRBD1
TGCGCCAGCAGTCCAACTTGGAGGAGTCTCGGCTACACCTTC CASSPTWRSLGYTF - TRBJ1-2 TRBV5-1 -
TGCAGCGTTGAATATCTTGGGGGCTCGGACACCATATATTTT CSVEYLGGSDTIYF - TRBJ1-3 TRBV29-1 -
TGTGCCTGGCCCCCATCGAACCGGGACCCCCGCGGGGGAACCGGGGAGCTGTTTTTT CAWPPSNRDPRGGTGELFF - TRBJ2-2 TRBV30 TRBD2
TGTGCCACCAGCAGAGATATCGGGGAGACCTACAATGAGCAGTTCTTC CATSRDIGETYNEQFF - TRBJ2-1 TRBV15 -
TGTGCCAGCAGTTTGACAGGGGGCAATGGCTACACCTTC CASSLTGGNGYTF once TRBJ1-2 TRBV27 TRBD1
TGCGCCAGCAGCTTCGAGCGGGGGTGGGGCACAGATACGCAGTATTTT CASSFERGWGTDTQYF - TRBJ2-3 TRBV4-1 TRBD2
TGTGCCAGCAGTTTACGGCAGGGGCTCTACGAGCAGTACTTC CASSLRQGLYEQYF - TRBJ2-7 TRBV27 -
TGTGCCAGCAGCTTAACATCCGGGGCCAACGTCCTGACTTTC CASSLTSGANVLTF - TRBJ2-6 TRBV7-9 -
TGTGCCAGCAGTCTCGGGACAGGGGTCGGTGAAAAACTGTTTTTT CASSLGTGVGEKLFF - TRBJ1-4 TRBV28 TRBD1
TGTGCCAGCAGCTCCACACGATCGGGGGAGCTGTTTTTT CASSSTRSGELFF - TRBJ2-2 TRBV5-4 -
TGTGCCAGCAGCTACAGGGGGATGAACACTGAAGCTTTCTTT CASSYRGMNTEAFF once TRBJ1-1 TRBV7-2 TRBD1
TGTGCCAGCAGTTACGACTCAGCAATTGAGCAGTTCTTC CASSYDSAIEQFF - TRBJ2-1 TRBV6-6 -
TGTGCCAGCAGCCGTAGCGGGGGCTCAGGCACAGATACGCAGTATTTT CASSRSGGSGTDTQYF - TRBJ2-3 TRBV7-2 TRBD2
TGTGCCAGCAGCTTACAGGCGAGCACAGATACGCAGTATTTT CASSLQASTDTQYF - TRBJ2-3 TRBV5-6 -
TGTGCCTGGAGTGTACTCCTAGGGGGGGCCGGGGAGCTGTTTTTT CAWSVLLGGAGELFF - TRBJ2-2 TRBV30 -
TGTGCCAGTAGTGGGACAGGGCTGACTGGAAACACCATATATTTT CASSGTGLTGNTIYF - TRBJ1-3 TRBV19 TRBD1
TGTGCCAGCAGCTTGGGACAGGCTCGCGAGCAGTACTTC CASSLGQAREQYF - TRBJ2-7 TRBV5-5 -
TGTGCCAGTAGTAAACTTGACAGAATCAATCAGCCCCAGCATTTT CASSKLDRINQPQHF - TRBJ1-5 TRBV19 -
TGTGCCAGCAGCGTAGCGGGGGTCCCTCGCGAGCAGTACTTC CASSVAGVPREQYF - TRBJ2-7 TRBV9 -
TGTGCCAGCAGCTTAACGACAGGGGTGAGAGAAAAACTGTTTTTT CASSLTTGVREKLFF - TRBJ1-4 TRBV7-9 TRBD1